What follows describes a single TCR beta chain. This specimen belongs to a study of response to subunit inactivated influenza vaccine. The CDR3 runs to 13 residues. Trimming took off 5 bases at V and 4 bases at J, with 10 bases between the two ends. CDR1 and CDR2 from the germline V gene are SGHTA and FQGNSA. A single record per CDR3 protein comes from TCRdb applying MiXCR to the RT-PCR reads. Among more than 400,000 distinct CDR3 sequences listed, 9.5% to 13% were seen once. The clonotype originates from a man aged 50 to 60 who received an inactivated influenza vaccine. The input for sequencing was PBMCs from blood, taken 40 to 50 days after vaccination. The rearrangement joins TRBV7-2 to TRBJ2-3; no clear D. The DNA of the CDR3 is TGTGCCAGCAGCCAAGGGTGGGCAGATACGCAGTATTTT. Its translation is CASSQGWADTQYF. Supplemented by reference TRBV7-2 and TRBJ2-3, the full variable domain reads GAGVSQSPSNKVTEKGKDVELRCDPISGHTALYWYRQSLGQGLEFLIYFQGNSAPDKSGLPSDRFSAERTGGSVSTLTIQRTQQEDSAVYLCASSQGWADTQYFGPGTRLTVL.